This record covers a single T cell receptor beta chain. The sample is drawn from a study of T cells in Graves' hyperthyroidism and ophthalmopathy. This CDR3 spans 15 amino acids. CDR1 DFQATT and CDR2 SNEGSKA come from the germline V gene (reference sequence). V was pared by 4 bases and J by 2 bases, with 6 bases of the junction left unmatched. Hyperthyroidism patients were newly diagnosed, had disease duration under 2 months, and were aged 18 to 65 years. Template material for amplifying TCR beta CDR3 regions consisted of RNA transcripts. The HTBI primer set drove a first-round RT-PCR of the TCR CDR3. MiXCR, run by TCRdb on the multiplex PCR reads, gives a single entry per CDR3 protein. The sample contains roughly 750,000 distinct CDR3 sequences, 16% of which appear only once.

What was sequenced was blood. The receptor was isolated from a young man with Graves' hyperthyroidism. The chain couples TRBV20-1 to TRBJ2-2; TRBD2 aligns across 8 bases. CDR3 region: CSAIGLAPNTGELFF. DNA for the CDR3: TGCAGTGCTATTGGACTAGCTCCTAACACCGGGGAGCTGTTTTTT.